The 3 T cell receptor beta chains below were found in one sample sequenced in a study of blood T cell repertoires in COVID-19. Only in-frame clones appear in the TCRdb table, and some are missing; sequencing was by immunoSEQ multiplex PCR. The table has almost 30,000 clones, over 70% seen once. Sequenced: peripheral blood. All receptors come from a woman between 70 and 85 years old with acute or convalescent COVID-19.

This chain links TRBV5-4 with TRBJ2-7; TRBD1 aligns across 7 bases. Germline loops: CDR1 SGHNT, CDR2 YYREEE (reference sequence). V gave up 0 bases and J gave up 10 bases; unmatched junction bases: 10. The CDR3 sequence is 14 residues long. CDR3 DNA sequence: TGTGCCAGCAGCTTGGGGGACAGCCCCCGACGACAGTACTTC. This encodes CASSLGDSPRRQYF.

V usage is TRBV5-6 and J usage is TRBJ2-3; D possibly corresponds to TRBD2 (5 bases). This CDR3 has 17 residues. Germline CDR1 reads SGHDT; CDR2 reads YYEEEE. V was cut by 3 bases and J by 2 bases, with 19 bases left in between. CDR3 sequence reads: CASSWTRGPFSTDTQYF. CDR3 bases: TGTGCCAGCAGCTGGACCCGGGGTCCCTTTTCCACAGATACGCAGTATTTT.

The V and J genes are TRBV19 and TRBJ1-1; 7 nucleotides match TRBD1. Germline CDR1 reads LNHDA; CDR2 reads SQIVND (reference sequence). V lost 4 bases to trimming and J lost 4 bases; unmatched junction nucleotides: 6. The CDR3 has 14 residues. CDR3 in amino acids: CASSTTGDGTEAFF. Written as DNA, the CDR3 is TGTGCCAGTAGTACCACAGGGGATGGCACTGAAGCTTTCTTT.